This T cell receptor (beta chain) was captured in a study of blood T cell repertoires in COVID-19. Looking at the study overall: Specimens from acute and convalescent COVID-19 originated in the United States, Italy and Spain. Sample material is recorded as cDNA or gDNA derived from T cells, B-cell-depleted T cells, or PBMCs.

Authors' analysis steps: The assay estimated nucleated cells by amplifying reference gene primers. This table comes from immunoSEQ multiplex PCR, and its TCRdb copy is limited to in-frame clones, with some not included. V and J calls and clone size are those listed in that table; D and trimming were worked out from the DNA. This table holds roughly 220,000 clones, 60% to 85% found once. This CDR3 has 15 amino acids. Germline V gene data show CDR1 as SGHNT and CDR2 as YYREEE (reference sequence). V trimming: 4 bases; J trimming: 3 bases; junction bases outside the gene matches: 1. This clonotype originated in a woman in her 70s with acute or convalescent COVID-19. The sequenced sample consisted of peripheral blood. The chain couples TRBV5-4 to TRBJ2-3, with TRBD2 matching over 14 bases. CDR3 sequence: CASSRLAGGTDTQYF. CDR3 nucleotides: TGTGCCAGCAGCCGACTAGCGGGAGGGACAGATACGCAGTATTTT.